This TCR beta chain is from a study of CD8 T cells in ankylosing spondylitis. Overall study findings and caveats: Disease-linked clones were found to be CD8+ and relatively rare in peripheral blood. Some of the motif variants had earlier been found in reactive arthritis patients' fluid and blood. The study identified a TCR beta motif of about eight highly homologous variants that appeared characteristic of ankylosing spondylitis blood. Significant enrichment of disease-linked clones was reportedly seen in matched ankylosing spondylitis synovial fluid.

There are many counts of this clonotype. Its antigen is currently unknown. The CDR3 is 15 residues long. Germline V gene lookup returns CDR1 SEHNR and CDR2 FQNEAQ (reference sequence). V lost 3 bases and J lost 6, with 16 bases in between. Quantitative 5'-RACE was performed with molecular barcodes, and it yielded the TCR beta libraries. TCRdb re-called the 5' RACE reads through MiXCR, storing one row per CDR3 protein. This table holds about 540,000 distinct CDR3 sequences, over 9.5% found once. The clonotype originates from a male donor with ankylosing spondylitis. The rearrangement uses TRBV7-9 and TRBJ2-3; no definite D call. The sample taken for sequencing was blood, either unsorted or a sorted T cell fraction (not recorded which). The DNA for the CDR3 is TGTGCCAGCAGCTTCTCCTACGCGGCCCCCGATACGCAGTATTTT. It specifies CASSFSYAAPDTQYF.